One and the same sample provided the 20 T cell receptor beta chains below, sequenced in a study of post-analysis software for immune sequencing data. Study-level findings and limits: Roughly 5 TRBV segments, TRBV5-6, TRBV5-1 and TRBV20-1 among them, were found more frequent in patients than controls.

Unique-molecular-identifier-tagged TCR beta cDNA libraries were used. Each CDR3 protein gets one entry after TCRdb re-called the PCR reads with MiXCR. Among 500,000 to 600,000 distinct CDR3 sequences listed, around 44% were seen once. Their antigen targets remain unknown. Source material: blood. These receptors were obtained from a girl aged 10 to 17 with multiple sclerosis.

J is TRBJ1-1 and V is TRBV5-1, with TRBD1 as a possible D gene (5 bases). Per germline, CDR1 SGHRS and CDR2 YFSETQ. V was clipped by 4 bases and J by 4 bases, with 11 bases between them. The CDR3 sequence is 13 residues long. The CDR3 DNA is TGCGCCAGCAGCACACGGGGGGGCACTGAAGCTTTCTTT. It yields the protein CASSTRGGTEAFF.

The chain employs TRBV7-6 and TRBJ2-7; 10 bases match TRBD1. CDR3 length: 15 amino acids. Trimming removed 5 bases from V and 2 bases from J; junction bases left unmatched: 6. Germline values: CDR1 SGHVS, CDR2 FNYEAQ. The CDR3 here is CASSLGTGATYEQYF. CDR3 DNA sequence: TGTGCCAGCAGCCTAGGGACAGGGGCTACCTACGAGCAGTACTTC.

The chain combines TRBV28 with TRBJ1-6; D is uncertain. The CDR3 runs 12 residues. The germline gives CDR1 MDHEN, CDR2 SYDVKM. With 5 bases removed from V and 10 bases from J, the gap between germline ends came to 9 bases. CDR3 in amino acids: CASSEDSSPLHF. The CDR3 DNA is TGTGCCAGCAGTGAGGACTCGTCACCCCTCCACTTT.

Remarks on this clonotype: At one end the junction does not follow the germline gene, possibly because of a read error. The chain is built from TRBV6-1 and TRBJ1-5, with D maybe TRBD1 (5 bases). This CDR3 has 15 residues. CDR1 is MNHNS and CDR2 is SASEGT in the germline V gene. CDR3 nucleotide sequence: TGTGCCAGCAGCCTCAACAAGAGTTGGAGACAGCTCCAGCATTTT. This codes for CASSLNKSWRQLQHF.

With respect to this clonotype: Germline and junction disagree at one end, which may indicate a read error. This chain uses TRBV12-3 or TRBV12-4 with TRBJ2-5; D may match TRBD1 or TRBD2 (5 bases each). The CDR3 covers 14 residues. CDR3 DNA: TGTGCCAGCAGTTTTGGCAGGGACCAGGAGACCCAGTACTTC. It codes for CASSFGRDQETQYF.

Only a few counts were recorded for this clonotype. The CDR3 sequence: CASSLDVGRHYGYTF. The DNA of the CDR3 is TGTGCCAGCAGCTTAGACGTGGGAAGGCACTATGGCTACACCTTC. The chain joins TRBV7-6 to TRBJ1-2; D remains ambiguous. V was trimmed by 1 base and J by 3 bases, leaving 12 bases between them. The CDR3 totals 15 residues. Per germline, CDR1 SGHVS and CDR2 FNYEAQ.

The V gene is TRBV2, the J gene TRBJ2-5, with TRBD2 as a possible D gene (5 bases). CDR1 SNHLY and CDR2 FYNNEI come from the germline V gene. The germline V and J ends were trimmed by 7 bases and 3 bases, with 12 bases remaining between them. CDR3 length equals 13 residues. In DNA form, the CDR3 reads TGTGCCAGCACCCGGGGTACTAAAGAGACCCAGTACTTC. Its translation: CASTRGTKETQYF.

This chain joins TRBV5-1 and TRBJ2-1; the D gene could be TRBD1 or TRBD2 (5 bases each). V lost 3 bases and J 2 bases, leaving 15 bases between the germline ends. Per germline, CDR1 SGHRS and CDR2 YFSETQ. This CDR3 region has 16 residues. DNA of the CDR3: TGCGCCAGCAGCTCACTAGGGGAAATTACCTACAATGAGCAGTTCTTC. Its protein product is CASSSLGEITYNEQFF.

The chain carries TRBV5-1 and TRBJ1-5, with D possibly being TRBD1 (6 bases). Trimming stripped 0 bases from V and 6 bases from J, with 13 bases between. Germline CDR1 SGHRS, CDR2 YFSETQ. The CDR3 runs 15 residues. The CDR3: CASSLGTGMGQPQHF. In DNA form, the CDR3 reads TGCGCCAGCAGCTTGGGAACAGGGATGGGTCAGCCCCAGCATTTT.

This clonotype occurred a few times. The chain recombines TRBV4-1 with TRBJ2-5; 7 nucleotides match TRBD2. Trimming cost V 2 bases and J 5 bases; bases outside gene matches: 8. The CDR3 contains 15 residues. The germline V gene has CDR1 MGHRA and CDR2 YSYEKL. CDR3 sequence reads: CASSQLGLSLETQYF. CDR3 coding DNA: TGCGCCAGCAGCCAATTGGGACTATCATTGGAGACCCAGTACTTC.

This chain's CDR3 is CASSFSSYINQPQHF. DNA of the CDR3: TGTGCCAGCAGCTTTTCGTCTTATATTAATCAGCCCCAGCATTTT. The chain links TRBV13 to TRBJ1-5; no firm D call. The ends were cut back, 3 bases at V and 4 bases at J, with 13 bases in the middle. The CDR3 contains 15 residues. Per the germline V gene, CDR1 is PRHDT and CDR2 is FYEKMQ (reference sequence).

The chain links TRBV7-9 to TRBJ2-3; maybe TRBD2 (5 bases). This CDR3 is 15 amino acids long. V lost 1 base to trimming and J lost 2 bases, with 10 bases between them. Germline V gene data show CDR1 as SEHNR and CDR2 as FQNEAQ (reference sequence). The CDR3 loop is CASSLEAGFTDTQYF. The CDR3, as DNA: TGTGCCAGCAGCTTAGAGGCGGGCTTCACAGATACGCAGTATTTT.

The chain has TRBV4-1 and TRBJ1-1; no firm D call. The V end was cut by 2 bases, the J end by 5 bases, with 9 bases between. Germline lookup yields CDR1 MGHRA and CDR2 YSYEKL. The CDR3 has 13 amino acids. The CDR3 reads CASSQIRFTEAFF. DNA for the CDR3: TGCGCCAGCAGCCAAATACGGTTTACTGAAGCTTTCTTT.

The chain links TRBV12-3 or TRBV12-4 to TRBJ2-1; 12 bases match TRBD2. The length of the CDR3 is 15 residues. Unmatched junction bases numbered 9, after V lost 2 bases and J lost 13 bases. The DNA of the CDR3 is TGTGCCAGCAGTTTAACTAGCGGGAGGCCTCGAATCCAGTTCTTC. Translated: CASSLTSGRPRIQFF.

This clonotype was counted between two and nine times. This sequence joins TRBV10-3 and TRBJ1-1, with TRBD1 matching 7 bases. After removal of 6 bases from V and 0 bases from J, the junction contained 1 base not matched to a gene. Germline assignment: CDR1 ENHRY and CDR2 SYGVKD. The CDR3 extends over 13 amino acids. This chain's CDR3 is CAIRTGLNTEAFF. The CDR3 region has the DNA TGTGCCATCAGGACAGGGTTGAACACTGAAGCTTTCTTT.

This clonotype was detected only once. CDR3: CASRGGANEQFF. CDR3 coding DNA: TGTGCCTCCAGGGGGGGCGCGAATGAGCAGTTCTTC. This chain connects TRBV19 to TRBJ2-7, with D perhaps TRBD1 or TRBD2 (7 bases each). The DNA end is a closer match to TRBJ2-1, so the J assignment may be wrong. CDR1 and CDR2 from the germline V gene are LNHDA and SQIVND (reference sequence). CDR3 size: 12 residues.

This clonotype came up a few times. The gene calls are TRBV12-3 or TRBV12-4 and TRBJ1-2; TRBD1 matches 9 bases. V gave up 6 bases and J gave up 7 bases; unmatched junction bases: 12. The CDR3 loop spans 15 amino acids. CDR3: CASSLLQGALRGYTF. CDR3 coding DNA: TGTGCCAGCAGCCTACTACAGGGGGCACTGCGTGGCTACACCTTC.

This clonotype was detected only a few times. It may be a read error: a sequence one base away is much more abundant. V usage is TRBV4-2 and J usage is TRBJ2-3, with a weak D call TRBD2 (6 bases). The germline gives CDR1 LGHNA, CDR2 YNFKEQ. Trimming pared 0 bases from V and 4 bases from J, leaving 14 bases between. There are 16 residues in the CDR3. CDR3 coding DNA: TGTGCCAGCAGCCAAGATCACGCGGGAATCCCAGATACGCAGTATTTT. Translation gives CASSQDHAGIPDTQYF.

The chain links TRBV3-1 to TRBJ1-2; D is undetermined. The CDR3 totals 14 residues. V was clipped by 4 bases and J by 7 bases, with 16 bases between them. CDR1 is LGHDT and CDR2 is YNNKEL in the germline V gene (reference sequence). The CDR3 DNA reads TGTGCCAGCAGCCCCCGTCGAGGGAGGAGTGGCTACACCTTC. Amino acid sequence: CASSPRRGRSGYTF.

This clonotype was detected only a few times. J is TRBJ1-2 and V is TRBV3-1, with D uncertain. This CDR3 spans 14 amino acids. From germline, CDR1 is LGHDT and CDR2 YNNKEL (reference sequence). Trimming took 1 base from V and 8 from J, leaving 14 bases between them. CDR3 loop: CASSQVPGGEGYTF. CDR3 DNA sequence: TGTGCCAGCAGCCAAGTCCCAGGAGGAGAAGGCTACACCTTC.